The entry that follows covers one T cell receptor (beta chain) sequence. The antigen remains undetermined. The method for making cDNA was 5'RACE, and it used 10-nucleotide random UMIs. TCRdb analysed the 5' RACE reads with MiXCR anew, one entry per CDR3 protein. The repertoire holds tens of thousands of distinct CDR3 sequences, with less than 25% as singletons. The CDR3 is made up of 15 amino acids. Germline-derived CDR1 and CDR2 are SGHTA and FQGNSA. V was cut by 1 base and J by 5 bases, with 11 bases left in between. The time point denotes: technical triplicate 2. The sample belongs to a study of neurological immune-mediated disorders. Points from the study as a whole: Expanded clones shared no identical CDR3 amino acid sequences across subjects, which suggested private TCR-beta repertoires in all groups.

The sequenced material came from PBMCs. The J gene is TRBJ2-2, the V gene TRBV7-2; D is perhaps TRBD2 (6 bases). The receptor's source is a man aged 55 to 70 with HTLV-1-associated myelopathy (HAM/TSP). Here the CDR3 reads CASSLGGGGTGELFF. CDR3 in DNA: TGTGCCAGCAGCTTAGGAGGTGGAGGGACCGGGGAGCTGTTTTTT.